Sequencing of this TCR beta chain was carried out in a study of OX40 agonist ivuxolimab in advanced cancers. For the study at large: In this trial design, patients received ivuxolimab intravenously at 0.01 to 10 mg/kg every 2 weeks.

This clone was seen a single time. Its antigen is unknown. Findings of the study overall: Those patients achieving a partial response at 0.1-3.0 mg/kg showed among the lowest clonal expansion. Compared with CD4+, CD8+ T cells on average had more expanded clones.

This table comes from immunoSEQ multiplex PCR, and its TCRdb copy is limited to in-frame clones, with some not included. The repertoire includes around 50,000 clones, more than 80% of them detected once, and 0.7% to 0.8% sits in the top ten. The V end lost 5 bases, the J end lost 6 bases, and 20 bases lay between the germline ends. The CDR3 has 15 amino acids. CDR1 MNHEY and CDR2 SMNVEV come from the germline V gene (reference sequence). The sequence was collected from an adult with an advanced solid tumor such as melanoma, head and neck, liver or kidney cancer. The sequenced sample was CD4+ or CD8+ T cells sorted from blood, obtained in a trial of the OX40 agonist ivuxolimab. This chain connects TRBV27 to TRBJ2-7; perhaps TRBD1 as D (6 bases). DNA for the CDR3: TGTGCCAGCAGTCCCGAGGGGGTGGGTAATGCCGAGCAGTACTTC. Its translation is CASSPEGVGNAEQYF.